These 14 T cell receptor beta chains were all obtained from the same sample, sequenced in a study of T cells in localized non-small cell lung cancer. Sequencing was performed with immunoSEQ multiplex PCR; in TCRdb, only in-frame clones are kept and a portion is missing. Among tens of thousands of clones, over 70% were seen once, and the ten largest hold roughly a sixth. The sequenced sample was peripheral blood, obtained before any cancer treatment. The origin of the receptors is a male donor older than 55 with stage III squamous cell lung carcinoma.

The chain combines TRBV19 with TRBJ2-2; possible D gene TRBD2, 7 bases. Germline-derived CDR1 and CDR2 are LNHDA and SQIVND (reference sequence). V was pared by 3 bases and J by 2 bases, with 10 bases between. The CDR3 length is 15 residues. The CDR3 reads CASSMRGTNTGELFF. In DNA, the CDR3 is TGTGCCAGTAGTATGCGGGGGACAAACACCGGGGAGCTGTTTTTT.

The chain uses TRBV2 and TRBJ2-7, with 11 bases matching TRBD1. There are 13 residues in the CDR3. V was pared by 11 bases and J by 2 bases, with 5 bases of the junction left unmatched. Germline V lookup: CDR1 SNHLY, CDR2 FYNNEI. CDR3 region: CALGTGGTYEQYF. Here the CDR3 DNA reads TGTGCCCTTGGGACAGGGGGAACCTACGAGCAGTACTTC.

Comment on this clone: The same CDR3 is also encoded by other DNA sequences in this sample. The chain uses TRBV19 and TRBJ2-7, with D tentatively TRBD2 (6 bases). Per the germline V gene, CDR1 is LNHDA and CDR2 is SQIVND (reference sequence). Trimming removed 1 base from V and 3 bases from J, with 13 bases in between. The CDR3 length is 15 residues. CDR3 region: CASSIVGGGRYEQYF. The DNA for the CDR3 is TGTGCCAGTAGTATAGTGGGGGGAGGTCGCTACGAGCAGTACTTC.

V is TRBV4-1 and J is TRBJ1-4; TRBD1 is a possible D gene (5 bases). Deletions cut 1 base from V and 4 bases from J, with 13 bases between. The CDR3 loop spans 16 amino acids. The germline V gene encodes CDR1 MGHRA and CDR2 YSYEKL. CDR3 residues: CASSQGGRTLNEKLFF. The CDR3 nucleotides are TGCGCCAGCAGCCAAGGCGGTCGGACACTTAATGAAAAACTGTTTTTT.

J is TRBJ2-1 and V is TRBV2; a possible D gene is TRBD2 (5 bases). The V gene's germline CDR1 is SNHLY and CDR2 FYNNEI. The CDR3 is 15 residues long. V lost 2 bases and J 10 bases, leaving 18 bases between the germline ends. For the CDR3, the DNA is TGTGCCAGCAGTGAACAAACCCCCGGGGTGGACGAGCAGTTCTTC. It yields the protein CASSEQTPGVDEQFF.

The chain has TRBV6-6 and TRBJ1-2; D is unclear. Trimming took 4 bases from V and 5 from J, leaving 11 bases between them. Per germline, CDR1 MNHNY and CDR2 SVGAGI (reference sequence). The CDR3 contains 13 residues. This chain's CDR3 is CASSSGVLYGYTF. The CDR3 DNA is TGTGCCAGCAGTTCCGGGGTTCTTTATGGCTACACCTTC.

In DNA form, the CDR3 reads TGTGCCACCGCCGGGACAACGAACACCGGGGAGCTGTTTTTT. This gives the protein CATAGTTNTGELFF. The chain joins TRBV19 to TRBJ2-2; TRBD1 is a possible D gene (6 bases). Trimming pared 10 bases from V and 0 bases from J, leaving 12 bases between. CDR1 and CDR2 from the germline V gene are LNHDA and SQIVND (reference sequence). This CDR3 has 14 amino acids.

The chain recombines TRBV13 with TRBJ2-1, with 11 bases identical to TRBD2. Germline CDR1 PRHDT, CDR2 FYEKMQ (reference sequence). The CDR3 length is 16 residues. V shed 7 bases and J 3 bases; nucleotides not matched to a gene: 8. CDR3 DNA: TGTGCCAGCAACCCCGTAGCGGGAGGGCTCTACAATGAGCAGTTCTTC. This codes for CASNPVAGGLYNEQFF.

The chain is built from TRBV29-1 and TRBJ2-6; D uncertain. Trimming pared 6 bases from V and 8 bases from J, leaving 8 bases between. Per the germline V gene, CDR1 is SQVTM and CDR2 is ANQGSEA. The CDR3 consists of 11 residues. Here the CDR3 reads CSVHPPNVLTF. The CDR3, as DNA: TGCAGCGTACACCCACCCAACGTCCTGACTTTC.

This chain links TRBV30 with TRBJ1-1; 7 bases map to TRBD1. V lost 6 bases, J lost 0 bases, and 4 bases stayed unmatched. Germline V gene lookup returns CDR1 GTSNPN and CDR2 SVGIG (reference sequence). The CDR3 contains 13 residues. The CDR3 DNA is TGTGCCTGCCTGACAGGGATGAACACTGAAGCTTTCTTT. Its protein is CACLTGMNTEAFF.

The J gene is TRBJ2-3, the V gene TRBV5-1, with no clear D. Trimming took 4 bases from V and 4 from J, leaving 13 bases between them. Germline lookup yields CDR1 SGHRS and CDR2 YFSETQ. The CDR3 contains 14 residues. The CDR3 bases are TGCGCCAGCAGCCGCGATCCCTCGCCAGATACGCAGTATTTT. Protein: CASSRDPSPDTQYF.

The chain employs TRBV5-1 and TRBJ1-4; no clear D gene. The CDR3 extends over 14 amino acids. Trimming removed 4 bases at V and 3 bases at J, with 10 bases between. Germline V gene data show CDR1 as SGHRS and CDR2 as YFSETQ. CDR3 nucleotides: TGCGCCAGCAGCCTTACAGCGTCTAATGAAAAACTGTTTTTT. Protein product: CASSLTASNEKLFF. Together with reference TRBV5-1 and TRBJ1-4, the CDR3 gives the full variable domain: KAGVTQTPRYLIKTRGQQVTLSCSPISGHRSVSWYQQTPGQGLQFLFEYFSETQRNKGNFPGRFSGRQFSNSRSEMNVSTLELGDSALYLCASSLTASNEKLFFGSGTQLSVL.

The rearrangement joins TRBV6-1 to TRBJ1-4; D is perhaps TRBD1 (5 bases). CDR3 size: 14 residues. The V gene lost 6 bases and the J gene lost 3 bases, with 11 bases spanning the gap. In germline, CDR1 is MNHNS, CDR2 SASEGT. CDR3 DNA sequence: TGTGCCAGCAGCGCCGGGGGGGCTAATGAAAAACTGTTTTTT. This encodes CASSAGGANEKLFF.

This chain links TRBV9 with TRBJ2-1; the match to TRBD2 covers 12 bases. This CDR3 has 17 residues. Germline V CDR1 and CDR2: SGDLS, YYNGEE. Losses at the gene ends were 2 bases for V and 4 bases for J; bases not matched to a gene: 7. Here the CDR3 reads CASSVGTSGLKYNEQFF. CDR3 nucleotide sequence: TGTGCCAGCAGCGTGGGGACTAGCGGGTTGAAGTACAATGAGCAGTTCTTC.